This T cell receptor beta chain appears in the sequencing data of a study of blood T cell repertoires in COVID-19. The overall study: The origin of the acute and convalescent COVID-19 samples was the United States, Italy and Spain. The cDNA or gDNA used as material had been derived from T cells, B-cell-depleted T cells, or PBMCs.

Followed longitudinally, the Seattle patients had been enrolled during active infection. Authors' methods: Estimation of nucleated cell counts relied on the amplification of reference gene primers. The table came from immunoSEQ multiplex PCR; TCRdb's copy has only in-frame clones and leaves some out. D and trimming come from the DNA, and the V and J calls and clone size come from that table. Of approximately 500,000 clones listed, 89% are singletons. V was trimmed by 3 bases and J by 1 base, leaving 6 bases between them. Germline CDR1 SNHLY, CDR2 FYNNEI. This CDR3 comprises 13 residues. This clone was detected only once.

The TCR originated in a man younger than 35 with COVID-19, enrolled during active disease. Sequencing was performed on peripheral blood. V usage is TRBV2 and J usage is TRBJ1-2, with TRBD1 as a possible D gene (6 bases). CDR3 DNA: TGTGCCAGCAGTGACAGGGGTAACTATGGCTACACCTTC. Amino acids: CASSDRGNYGYTF.